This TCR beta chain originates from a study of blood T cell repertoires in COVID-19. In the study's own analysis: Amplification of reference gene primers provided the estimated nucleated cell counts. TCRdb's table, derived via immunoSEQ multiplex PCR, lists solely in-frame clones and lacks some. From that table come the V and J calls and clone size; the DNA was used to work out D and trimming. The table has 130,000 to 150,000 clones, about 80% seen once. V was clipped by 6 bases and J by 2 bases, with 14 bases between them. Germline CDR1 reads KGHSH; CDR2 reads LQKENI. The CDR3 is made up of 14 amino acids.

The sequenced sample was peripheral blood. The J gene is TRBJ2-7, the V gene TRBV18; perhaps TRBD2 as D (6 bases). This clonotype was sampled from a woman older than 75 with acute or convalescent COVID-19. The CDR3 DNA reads TGTGCCAGCTCGGGGGGACTGGAGACCTACGAGCAGTACTTC. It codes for CASSGGLETYEQYF.